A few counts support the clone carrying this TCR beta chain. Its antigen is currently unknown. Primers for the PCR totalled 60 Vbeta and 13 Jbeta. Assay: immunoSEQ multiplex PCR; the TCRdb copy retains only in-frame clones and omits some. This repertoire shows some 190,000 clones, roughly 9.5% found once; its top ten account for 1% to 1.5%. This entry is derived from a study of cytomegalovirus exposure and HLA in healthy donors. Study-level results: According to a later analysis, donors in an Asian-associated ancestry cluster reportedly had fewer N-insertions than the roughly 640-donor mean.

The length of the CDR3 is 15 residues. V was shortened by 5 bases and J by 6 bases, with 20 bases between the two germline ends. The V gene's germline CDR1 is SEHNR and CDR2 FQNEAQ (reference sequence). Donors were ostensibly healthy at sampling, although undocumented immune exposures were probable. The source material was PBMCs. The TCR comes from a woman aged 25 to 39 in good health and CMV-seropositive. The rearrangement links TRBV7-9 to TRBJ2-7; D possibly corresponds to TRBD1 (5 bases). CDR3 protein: CASSPPSKGDSEQYF. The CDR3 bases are TGTGCCAGCAGCCCCCCCTCGAAAGGAGACAGCGAGCAGTACTTC.